The present T cell receptor (beta chain) was sequenced within a study of cytomegalovirus exposure and HLA in healthy donors. Germline V lookup: CDR1 MGHDK, CDR2 SYGVNS. The CDR3 runs 14 residues. The germline V and J ends were trimmed by 6 bases and 5 bases, with 11 bases remaining between them. This clone was counted once. The PCR employed 60 Vbeta primers together with 13 Jbeta primers. The method was immunoSEQ multiplex PCR; TCRdb's version includes in-frame clones alone and lacks a portion of them. The sample has 150,000 to 200,000 clones, roughly 80% seen once. The clonotype comes from a middle-aged man in good health and CMV-seronegative. Sequenced material: PBMCs. The chain recombines TRBV25-1 with TRBJ1-6, with a possible D match to TRBD1 (6 bases). CDR3 region: CASSVDRHNSPLHF. The CDR3 bases are TGTGCCAGCAGCGTGGACAGACATAATTCACCCCTCCACTTT.